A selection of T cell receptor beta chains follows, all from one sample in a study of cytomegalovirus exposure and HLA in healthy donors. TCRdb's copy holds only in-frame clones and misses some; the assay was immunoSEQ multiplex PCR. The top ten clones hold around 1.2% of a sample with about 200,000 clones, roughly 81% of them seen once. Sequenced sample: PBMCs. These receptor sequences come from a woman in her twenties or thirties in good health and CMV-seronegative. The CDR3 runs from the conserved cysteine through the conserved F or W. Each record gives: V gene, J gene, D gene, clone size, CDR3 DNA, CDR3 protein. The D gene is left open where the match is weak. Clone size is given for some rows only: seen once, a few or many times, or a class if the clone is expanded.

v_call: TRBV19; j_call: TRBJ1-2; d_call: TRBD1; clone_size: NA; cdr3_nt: TGTGCCAGTAGTACTGGACAGGTCCTCCTTAACTATGGCTACACCTTC; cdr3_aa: CASSTGQVLLNYGYTF
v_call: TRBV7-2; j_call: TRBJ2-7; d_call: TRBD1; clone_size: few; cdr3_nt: TGTGCCAGCAGCCCCCCGGGACAGGGGGGTACCTACGAGCAGTACTTC; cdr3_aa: CASSPPGQGGTYEQYF
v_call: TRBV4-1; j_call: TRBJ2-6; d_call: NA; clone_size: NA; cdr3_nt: TGCGCCAGCAGCCAAGGTCGGGTCTCTGGGGCCAACGTCCTGACTTTC; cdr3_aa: CASSQGRVSGANVLTF
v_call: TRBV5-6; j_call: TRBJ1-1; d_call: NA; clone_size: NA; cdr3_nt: TGTGCCAGCAGCCCATCTTGGGGAGTCACTGAAGCTTTCTTT; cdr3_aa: CASSPSWGVTEAFF
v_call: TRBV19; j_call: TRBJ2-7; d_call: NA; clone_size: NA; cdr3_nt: TGTGCCAGTAGTATTAAAGCGGAATCCTACTACGAGCAGTACTTC; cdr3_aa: CASSIKAESYYEQYF
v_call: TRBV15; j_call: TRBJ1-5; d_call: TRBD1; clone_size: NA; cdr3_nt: TGTGCCACCAGCAGAGATCGCAGGACAGGGAATCAGCCCCAGCATTTT; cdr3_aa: CATSRDRRTGNQPQHF
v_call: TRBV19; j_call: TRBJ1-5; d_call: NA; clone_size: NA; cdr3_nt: TGTGCCAGTAGTATTACAAACGGCAATCAGCCCCAGCATTTT; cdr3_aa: CASSITNGNQPQHF
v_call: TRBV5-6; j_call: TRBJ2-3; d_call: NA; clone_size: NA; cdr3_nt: TGTGCCAGCAGCTTATTCGTGATACAGTCATTTAGCACAGATACGCAGTATTTT; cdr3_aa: CASSLFVIQSFSTDTQYF
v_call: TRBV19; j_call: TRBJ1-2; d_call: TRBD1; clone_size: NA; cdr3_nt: TGTGCCAGTACCCCGACAGGGAGTCAAGGCTACACCTTC; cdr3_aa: CASTPTGSQGYTF
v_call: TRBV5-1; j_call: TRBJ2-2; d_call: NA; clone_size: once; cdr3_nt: TGCGCCAGCAGCATCCTCACCGGGGAGCTGTTTTTT; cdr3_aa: CASSILTGELFF
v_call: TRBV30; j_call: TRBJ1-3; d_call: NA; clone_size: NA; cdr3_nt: TGTGCCTGGAGAGGACAGCTTAGCTCTGGAAACACCATATATTTT; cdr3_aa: CAWRGQLSSGNTIYF